This TCR beta chain originates from a study of shared clonotypes between healthy human individuals (dated by TCRdb to the early 2020s). Regarding the complete study: The cohort included three men and a couple of women between 18 and 49 years of age. For each donor, CD4 naive and CD4 memory were each given three plates, CD8 naive was given two plates, and CD8 memory was given one plate. To estimate repertoire size and how much clonotypes are shared between individuals, the study performed deep sequencing of blood TCR repertoires from about five healthy adults. To increase sequencing depth and limit assay-specific biases, different laboratories used diverse techniques to prepare libraries and sequence TCR repertoires. Between about 0.9 and 9 billion PBMCs per donor were obtained by leukapheresis.

Beyond this particular receptor, the publication reports: Rarefaction of sorted-subset datasets indicated incomplete sequencing despite the large sequencing depth. The genetic and exposure-history diversity represented was limited by the small number of donors. Only blood was sampled, and tissue TCR repertoires likely differ from those in blood. Naive subsets generally had larger estimated clonotype richness than memory subsets did. When a handful of donors were compared, the shared fraction of clonotypes was 5% to 6.5% for naive CD4, over 3% for naive CD8, more than 2% for memory CD4, and under 0.5% for memory CD8. Based on pairwise subsampling, the degree of clonotype sharing among donors was expected to be affected by sequencing depth. Compared with non-shared clonotypes, the clonotypes found in all four sorted-subset donors had higher generation probabilities.

Remarks on this clone: Its antigen is unknown. No base quality information exists; no much larger clone differs at one position.

Healthy HIV-negative adults with no recently reported acute infections or vaccinations were included as donors. Only Caucasian adults living in Nashville, Tennessee, USA were represented among the donors. CD4+ T cells were enriched by magnetic negative selection; naive cells were then positively selected on CD45RA, and the negative fraction formed the memory subset. After blood collection by leukapheresis, PBMCs were isolated using Ficoll-Histopaque density gradient centrifugation and then cryopreserved in the vapor phase of liquid nitrogen. Analytical flow cytometry was used to check the purity and quantity of each magnetically sorted T cell population. Genomic DNA was isolated from every sorted fraction and measured by UV absorbance on a Nanodrop 2000c. Ends trimmed: V by 8 bases, J by 3 bases; bases unmatched to a gene: 4. For CDR1 and CDR2, the germline V gene lists SNHLY and FYNNEI. The cysteine opens and the phenylalanine closes a CDR3 of 14 amino acids. Here the CDR3 DNA is all that survives: 42 bases in frame from base 1.

Using the deep immunoSEQ assay, TCR CDR3 regions were amplified from genomic DNA by multiplex PCR. Extracted genomic DNA from each cell subset was spread evenly across all wells of several immunoSEQ 96-well plates, with each plate serving as a replicate. For sorted subsets, about 200 ng genomic DNA, equal to tens of thousands of T cell genomes, was loaded into each replicate PCR. The purified libraries were quantified using a Qubit 3.0 fluorometer, sized with a Bioanalyzer 2100, and then quantified again using the KAPA Library Quantification kit. Each immunoSEQ 96-well plate was sequenced on its own single-read 150-cycle Illumina NextSeq 550 flow cell. The authors' pipeline ran thus. The immunoSEQ output contained only junctional sequences without quality scores, so filtering could not match that applied to full-length reads. Sequences were annotated with PyIR, a Python wrapper for IgBLAST v1.9, and V/J genes and CDR3 were assigned using IMGT germline references. Any read was removed if the V/J assignment was weak (E-value above 1e-6), the CDR3 was missing, or the read contained stop codons, out-of-frame junctions, or ambiguous translated residues. V3J clonotypes were defined by identical inferred V gene, J gene, and CDR3 amino acid sequence. The percentage overlap between two repertoires was calculated by dividing the number of shared unique clonotypes by the size of the smaller repertoire. Three approaches were used to assess repertoire richness: RTK rarefaction, the Chao1 estimator, and Recon v2.1 estimates of unobserved clonotypes. OLGA was used to compute generation probabilities for all TCRbeta clonotypes that the gDNA method yielded from several donors. TCRdb took over this immuneACCESS table, retaining in-frame rearrangements with V and J assigned. Such tables are incomplete; in checked studies, under half of the missing clones stem from an unresolved V gene, and the remainder is unexplained. D and trimming come from the DNA, and the V and J calls and clone size come from that table. The sample records 740,000 or so clones, about three quarters of which are singletons. Around 1.7% of the sample is taken by the ten largest.

The TCR sequence derives from a woman aged 30 to 39 in good health. The sequenced material came from memory CD4+ T cells sorted from blood. The meaning of the sample's cell subset or site label: CD45RA-negative fraction. This chain is built from TRBV2 and TRBJ2-2, and TRBD1 aligns with 9 junction nucleotides. The nucleotide sequence is given as TGTGCCAGCCGACAGGGGGGACACACCGGGGAGCTGTTTTTT. Its amino acids are CASRQGGHTGELFF.